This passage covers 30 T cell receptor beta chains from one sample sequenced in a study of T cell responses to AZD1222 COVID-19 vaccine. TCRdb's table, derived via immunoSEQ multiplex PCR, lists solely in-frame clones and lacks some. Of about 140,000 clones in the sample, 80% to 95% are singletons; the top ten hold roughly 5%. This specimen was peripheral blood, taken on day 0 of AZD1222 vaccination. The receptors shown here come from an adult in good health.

The DNA for the CDR3 is TGTGCCAGCAGCTTATTAGCAGGGGGCTGGACTGAAGCTTTCTTT. This sequence encodes CASSLLAGGWTEAFF. The chain carries TRBV11-2 and TRBJ1-1; the match to TRBD1 covers 8 bases. The CDR3 consists of 15 residues. Germline V gene data show CDR1 as SGHAT and CDR2 as FQNNGV. V dropped 2 bases and J dropped 5; count of bases not matched to a gene: 7.

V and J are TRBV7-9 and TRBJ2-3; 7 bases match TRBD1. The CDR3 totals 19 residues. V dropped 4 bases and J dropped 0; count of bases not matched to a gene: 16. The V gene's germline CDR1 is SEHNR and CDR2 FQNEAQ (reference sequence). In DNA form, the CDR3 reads TGTGCCAGCAGCTCCCCATACTCCCCTCGGGACAGAAGCACAGATACGCAGTATTTT. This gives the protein CASSSPYSPRDRSTDTQYF.

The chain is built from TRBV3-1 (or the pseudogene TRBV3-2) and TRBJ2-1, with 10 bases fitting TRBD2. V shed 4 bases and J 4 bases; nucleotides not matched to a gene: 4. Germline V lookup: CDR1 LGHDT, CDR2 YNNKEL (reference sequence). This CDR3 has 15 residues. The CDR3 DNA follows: TGTGCCAGCAGCCTGCCTAGCGGGGGTTACAATGAGCAGTTCTTC. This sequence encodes CASSLPSGGYNEQFF.

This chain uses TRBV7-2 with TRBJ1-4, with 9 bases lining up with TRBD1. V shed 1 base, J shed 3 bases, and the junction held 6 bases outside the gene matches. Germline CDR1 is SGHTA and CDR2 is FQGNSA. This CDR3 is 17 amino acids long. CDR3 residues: CASSLVGTGTANEKLFF. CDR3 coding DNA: TGTGCCAGCAGCTTAGTCGGGACAGGGACAGCTAATGAAAAACTGTTTTTT.

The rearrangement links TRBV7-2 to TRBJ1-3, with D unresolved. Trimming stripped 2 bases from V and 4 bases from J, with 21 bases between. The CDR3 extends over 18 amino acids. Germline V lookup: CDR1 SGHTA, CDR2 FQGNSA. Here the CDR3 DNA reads TGTGCCAGCAGCTTAAAGTTCGACGGAGCAACTTCCGGAAACACCATATATTTT. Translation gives CASSLKFDGATSGNTIYF.

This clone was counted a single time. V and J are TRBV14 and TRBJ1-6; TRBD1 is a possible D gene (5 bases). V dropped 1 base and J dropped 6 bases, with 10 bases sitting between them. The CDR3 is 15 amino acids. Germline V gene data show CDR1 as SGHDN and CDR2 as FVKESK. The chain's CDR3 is CASSQAQGGNSPLHF. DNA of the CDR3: TGTGCCAGCAGCCAAGCCCAGGGTGGTAATTCACCCCTCCACTTT.

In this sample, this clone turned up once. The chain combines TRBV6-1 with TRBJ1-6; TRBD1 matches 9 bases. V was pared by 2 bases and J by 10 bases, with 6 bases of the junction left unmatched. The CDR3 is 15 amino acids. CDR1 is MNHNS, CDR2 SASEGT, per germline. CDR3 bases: TGTGCCAGCAGTGAACCGGGACAGGGAAGATCACCCCTCCACTTT. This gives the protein CASSEPGQGRSPLHF.

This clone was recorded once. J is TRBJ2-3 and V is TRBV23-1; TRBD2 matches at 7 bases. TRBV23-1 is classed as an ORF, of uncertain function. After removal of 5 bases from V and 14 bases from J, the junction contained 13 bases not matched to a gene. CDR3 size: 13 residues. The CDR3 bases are TGCGCCAGCAGTGCTCCCTGGGGGGGTACGTGGTATTTT. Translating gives CASSAPWGGTWYF.

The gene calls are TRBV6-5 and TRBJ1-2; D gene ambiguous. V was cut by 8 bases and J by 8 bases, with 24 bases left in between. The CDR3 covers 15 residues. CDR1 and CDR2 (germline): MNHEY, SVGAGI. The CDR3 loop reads CASAHPSLFGGGYTF. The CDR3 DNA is TGTGCCAGCGCACATCCCTCTCTCTTCGGTGGAGGCTACACCTTC.

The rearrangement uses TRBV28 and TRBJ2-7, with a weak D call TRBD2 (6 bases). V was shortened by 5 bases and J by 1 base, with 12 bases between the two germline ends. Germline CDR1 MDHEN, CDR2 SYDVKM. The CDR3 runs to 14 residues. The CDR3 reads CASSPPGGSYEQYF. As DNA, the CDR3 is TGTGCCAGCAGTCCCCCTGGGGGGTCCTACGAGCAGTACTTC.

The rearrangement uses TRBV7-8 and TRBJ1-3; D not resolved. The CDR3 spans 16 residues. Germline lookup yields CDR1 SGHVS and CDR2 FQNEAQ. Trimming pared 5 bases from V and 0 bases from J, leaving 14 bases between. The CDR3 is CASSPLPGGSGNTIYF. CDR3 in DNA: TGTGCCAGCAGCCCCCTCCCCGGCGGCTCTGGAAACACCATATATTTT.

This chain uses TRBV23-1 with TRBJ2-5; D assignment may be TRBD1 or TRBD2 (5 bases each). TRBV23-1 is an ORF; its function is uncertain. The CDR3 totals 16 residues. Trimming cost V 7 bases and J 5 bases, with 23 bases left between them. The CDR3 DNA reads TGCGCCAGCATCTTAGTGGGGGAAGAGGGGTGGGAGACCCAGTACTTC. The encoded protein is CASILVGEEGWETQYF.

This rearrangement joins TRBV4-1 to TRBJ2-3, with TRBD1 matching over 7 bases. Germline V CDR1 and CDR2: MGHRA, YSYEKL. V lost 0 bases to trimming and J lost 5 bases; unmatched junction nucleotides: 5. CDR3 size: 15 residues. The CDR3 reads CASSQEDRSGDTQYF. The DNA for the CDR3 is TGCGCCAGCAGCCAAGAGGACAGGTCAGGAGATACGCAGTATTTT.

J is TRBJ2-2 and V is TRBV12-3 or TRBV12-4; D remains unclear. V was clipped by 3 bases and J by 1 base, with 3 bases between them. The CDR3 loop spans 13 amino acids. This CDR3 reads CASSLGNTGELFF. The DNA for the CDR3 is TGTGCCAGCAGTTTGGGGAACACCGGGGAGCTGTTTTTT.

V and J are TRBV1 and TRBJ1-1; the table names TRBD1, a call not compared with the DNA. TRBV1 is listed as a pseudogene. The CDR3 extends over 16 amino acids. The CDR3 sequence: CTSSHFLTGKNTEAFF. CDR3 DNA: TGCACCAGCAGCCACTTCCTGACAGGGAAGAACACTGAAGCTTTCTTT.

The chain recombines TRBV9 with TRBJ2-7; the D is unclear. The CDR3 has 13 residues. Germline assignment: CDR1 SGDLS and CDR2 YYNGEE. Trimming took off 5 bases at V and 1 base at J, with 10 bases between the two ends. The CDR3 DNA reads TGTGCCAGCAGTAAGGGCGGATCCTACGAGCAGTACTTC. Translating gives CASSKGGSYEQYF. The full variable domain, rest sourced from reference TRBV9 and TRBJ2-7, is DSGVTQTPKHLITATGQRVTLRCSPRSGDLSVYWYQQSLDQGLQFLIQYYNGEERAKGNILERFSAQQFPDLHSELNLSSLELGDSALYFCASSKGGSYEQYFGPGTRLTVT.

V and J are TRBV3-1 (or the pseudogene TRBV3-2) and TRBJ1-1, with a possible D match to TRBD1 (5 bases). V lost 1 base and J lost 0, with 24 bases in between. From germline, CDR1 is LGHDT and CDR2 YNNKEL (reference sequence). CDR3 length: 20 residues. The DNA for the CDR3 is TGTGCCAGCAGCCAAGTCCTGATGTGGGACGGCATAAACATGAACACTGAAGCTTTCTTT. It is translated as CASSQVLMWDGINMNTEAFF.

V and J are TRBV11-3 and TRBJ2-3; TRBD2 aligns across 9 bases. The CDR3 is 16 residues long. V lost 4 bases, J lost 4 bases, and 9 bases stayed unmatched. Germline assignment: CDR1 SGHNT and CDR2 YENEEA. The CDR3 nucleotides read TGTGCCAGCAGCTCTCGCTTAGCGGGGGACCCAGATACGCAGTATTTT. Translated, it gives CASSSRLAGDPDTQYF.

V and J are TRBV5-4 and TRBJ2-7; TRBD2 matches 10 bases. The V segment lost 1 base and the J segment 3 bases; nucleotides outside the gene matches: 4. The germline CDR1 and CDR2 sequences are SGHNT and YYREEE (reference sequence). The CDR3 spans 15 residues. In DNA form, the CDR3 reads TGTGCCAGCAGCTTGTTAGCGGGAGGTCTCTACGAGCAGTACTTC. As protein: CASSLLAGGLYEQYF.

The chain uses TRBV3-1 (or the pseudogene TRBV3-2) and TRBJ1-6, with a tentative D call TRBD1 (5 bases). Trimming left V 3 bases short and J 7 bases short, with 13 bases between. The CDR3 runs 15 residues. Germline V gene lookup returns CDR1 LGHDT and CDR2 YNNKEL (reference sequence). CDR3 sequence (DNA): TGTGCCAGCAGCCATCAGACGGACACGAATTCACCCCTCCACTTT. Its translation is CASSHQTDTNSPLHF.

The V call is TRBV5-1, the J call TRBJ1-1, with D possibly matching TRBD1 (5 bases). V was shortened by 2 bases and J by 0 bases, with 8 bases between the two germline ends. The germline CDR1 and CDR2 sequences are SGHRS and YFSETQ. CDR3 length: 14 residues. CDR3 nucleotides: TGCGCCAGCAGCTTCCGACAGCTGAACACTGAAGCTTTCTTT. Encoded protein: CASSFRQLNTEAFF.

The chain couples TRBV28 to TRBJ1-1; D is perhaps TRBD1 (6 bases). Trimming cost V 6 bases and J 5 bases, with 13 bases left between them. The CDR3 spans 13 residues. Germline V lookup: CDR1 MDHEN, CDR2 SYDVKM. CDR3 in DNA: TGTGCCAGCAGAGAACAGGGAAATACTGAAGCTTTCTTT. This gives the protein CASREQGNTEAFF. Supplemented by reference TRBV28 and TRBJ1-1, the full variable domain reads DVKVTQSSRYLVKRTGEKVFLECVQDMDHENMFWYRQDPGLGLRLIYFSYDVKMKEKGDIPEGYSVSREKKERFSLILESASTNQTSMYLCASREQGNTEAFFGQGTRLTVV.

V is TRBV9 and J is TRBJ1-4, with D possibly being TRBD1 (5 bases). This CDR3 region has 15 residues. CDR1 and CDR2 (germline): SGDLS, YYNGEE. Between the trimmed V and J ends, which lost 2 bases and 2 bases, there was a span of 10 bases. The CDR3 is CASSVQGGTNEKLFF. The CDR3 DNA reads TGTGCCAGCAGCGTCCAGGGAGGTACTAATGAAAAACTGTTTTTT.

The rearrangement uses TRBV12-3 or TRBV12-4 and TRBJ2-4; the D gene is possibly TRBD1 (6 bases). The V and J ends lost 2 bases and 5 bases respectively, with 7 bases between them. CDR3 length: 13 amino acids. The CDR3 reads CASSLNRENIQYF. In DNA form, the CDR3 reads TGTGCCAGCAGTTTAAACAGGGAAAACATTCAGTACTTC.

The CDR3 sequence: CASSYGRMNTEAFF. CDR3 sequence (DNA): TGTGCCAGCAGTTATGGCAGAATGAACACTGAAGCTTTCTTT. The chain recombines TRBV6-5 with TRBJ1-1; D is unresolved. The ends were cut back, 3 bases at V and 0 bases at J, with 8 bases in the middle. Germline V gene data show CDR1 as MNHEY and CDR2 as SVGAGI. This CDR3 has 14 residues.

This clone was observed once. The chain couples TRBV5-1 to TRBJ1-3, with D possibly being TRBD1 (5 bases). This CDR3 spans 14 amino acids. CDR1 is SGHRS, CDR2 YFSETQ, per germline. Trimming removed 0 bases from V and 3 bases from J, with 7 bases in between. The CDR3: CASSLEGVGNTIYF. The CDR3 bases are TGCGCCAGCAGCTTGGAAGGGGTTGGAAACACCATATATTTT.

The CDR3 protein is CASSLSGTTTNEKLFF. DNA for the CDR3: TGTGCCAGCAGCTTATCGGGGACAACAACTAATGAAAAACTGTTTTTT. V usage is TRBV7-6 and J usage is TRBJ1-4; the D gene is possibly TRBD1 (6 bases). V lost 2 bases, J lost 0 bases, and 10 bases lay in between. Germline CDR1 and CDR2: SGHVS and FNYEAQ. The CDR3 extends over 16 amino acids. The entire variable domain, with the rest obtained from reference TRBV7-6 and TRBJ1-4, is as follows: GAGVSQSPRYKVTKRGQDVALRCDPISGHVSLYWYRQALGQGPEFLTYFNYEAQQDKSGLPNDRFSAERPEGSISTLTIQRTEQRDSAMYRCASSLSGTTTNEKLFFGSGTQLSVL.

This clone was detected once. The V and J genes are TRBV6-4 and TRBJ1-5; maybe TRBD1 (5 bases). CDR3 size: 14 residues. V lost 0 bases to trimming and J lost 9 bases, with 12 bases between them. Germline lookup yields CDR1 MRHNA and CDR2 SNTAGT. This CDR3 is CASSDSAQGPPQHF. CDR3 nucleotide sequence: TGTGCCAGCAGTGACTCGGCGCAGGGCCCGCCCCAGCATTTT.

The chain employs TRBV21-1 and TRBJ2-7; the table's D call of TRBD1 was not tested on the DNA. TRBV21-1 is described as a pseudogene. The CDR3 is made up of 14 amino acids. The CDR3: CASSKQGGIYEQYF. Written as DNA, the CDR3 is TGTGCCAGCAGCAAACAGGGTGGGATTTACGAGCAGTACTTC.

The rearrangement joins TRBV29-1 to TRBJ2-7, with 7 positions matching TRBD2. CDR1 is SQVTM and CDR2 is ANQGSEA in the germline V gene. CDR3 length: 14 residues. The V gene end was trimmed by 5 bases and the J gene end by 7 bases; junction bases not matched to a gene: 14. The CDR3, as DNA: TGCAGCGTTACTTTGGCGGGGGAAGGAGGGGAGCAGTACTTC. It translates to CSVTLAGEGGEQYF.